The source of this TCR beta chain is a study of blood T cell repertoires in COVID-19. Across the whole study: T cells, B-cell-depleted T cells, or PBMCs supplied cDNA or gDNA.

This CDR3 contains 15 residues. Germline assignment: CDR1 SGHTA and CDR2 FQGNSA. Trimming took 2 bases from V and 4 from J, leaving 14 bases between them. TCRdb's copy holds only in-frame clones and misses some; the assay was immunoSEQ multiplex PCR. The table shows 200,000 to 300,000 clones, with approximately 85% occurring only once. Seattle participants joined during active infection and were tracked over time. The chain links TRBV7-2 to TRBJ1-1; weak D call: TRBD1 (5 bases). Sequences were obtained from peripheral blood. The clonotype originates from a man in his fifties or sixties with COVID-19, enrolled during active disease. DNA of the CDR3: TGTGCCAGCAGCTTATCGGGGACTCGGAGCACTGAAGCTTTCTTT. Amino acids: CASSLSGTRSTEAFF. Looking up the rest from reference TRBV7-2 and TRBJ1-1 gives the full variable domain: GAGVSQSPSNKVTEKGKDVELRCDPISGHTALYWYRQSLGQGLEFLIYFQGNSAPDKSGLPSDRFSAERTGGSVSTLTIQRTQQEDSAVYLCASSLSGTRSTEAFFGQGTRLTVV.